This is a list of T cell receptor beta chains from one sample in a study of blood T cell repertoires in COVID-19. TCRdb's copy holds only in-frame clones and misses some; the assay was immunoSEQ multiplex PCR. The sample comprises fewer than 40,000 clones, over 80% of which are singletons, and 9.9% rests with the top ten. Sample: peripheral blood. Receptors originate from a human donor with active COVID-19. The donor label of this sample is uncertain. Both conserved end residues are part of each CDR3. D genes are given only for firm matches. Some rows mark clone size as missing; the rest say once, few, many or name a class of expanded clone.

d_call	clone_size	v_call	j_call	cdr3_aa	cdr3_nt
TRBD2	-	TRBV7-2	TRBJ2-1	CASSRPGLGTSNEQFF	TGTGCCAGCAGCCGGCCGGGACTAGGAACCAGCAATGAGCAGTTCTTC
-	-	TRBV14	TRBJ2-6	CASSQDIGSRANVLTF	TGTGCCAGCAGCCAAGATATTGGTTCTAGGGCCAACGTCCTGACTTTC
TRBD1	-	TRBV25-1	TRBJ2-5	CASSGTPGQGNQETQYF	TGTGCCAGCAGTGGAACTCCGGGACAGGGTAACCAAGAGACCCAGTACTTC
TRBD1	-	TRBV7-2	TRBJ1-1	CASRRTGPEAFF	TGTGCCAGCAGACGGACAGGTCCTGAAGCTTTCTTT
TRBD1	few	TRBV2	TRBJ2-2	CASSDRTGEAGELFF	TGTGCCAGCAGTGATCGGACAGGGGAGGCCGGGGAGCTGTTTTTT
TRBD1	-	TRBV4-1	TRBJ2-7	CASSHSPRRVPGTGLYEQYF	TGCGCCAGCAGCCACTCCCCCCGGAGGGTCCCCGGGACAGGCCTCTACGAGCAGTACTTC
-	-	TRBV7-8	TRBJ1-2	CASSLGSANYGYTF	TGTGCCAGCAGCTTAGGGTCGGCTAACTATGGCTACACCTTC
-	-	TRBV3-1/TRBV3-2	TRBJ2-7	CASSQGVQGSYEQYF	TGTGCCAGCAGCCAAGGTGTACAGGGCTCCTACGAGCAGTACTTC
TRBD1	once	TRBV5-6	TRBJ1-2	CASNTPGQGNSGYTF	TGTGCCAGCAATACACCGGGACAGGGGAACAGTGGCTACACCTTC
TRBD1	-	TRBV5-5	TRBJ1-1	CASSWDRGGEAFF	TGTGCCAGCAGCTGGGACAGGGGGGGTGAAGCTTTCTTT
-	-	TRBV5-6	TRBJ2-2	CASSLSGANTGELFF	TGTGCCAGCAGCTTGTCAGGGGCCAACACCGGGGAGCTGTTTTTT
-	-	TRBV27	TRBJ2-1	CASSLPGTREQFF	TGTGCCAGCAGTCTACCCGGGACTCGGGAGCAGTTCTTC
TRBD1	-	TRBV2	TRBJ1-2	CASRTDRVVGYTF	TGTGCCAGCAGAACCGACAGGGTCGTCGGCTACACCTTC
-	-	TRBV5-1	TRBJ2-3	CASSNQGDTQYF	TGCGCCAGCAGCAATCAGGGAGATACGCAGTATTTT
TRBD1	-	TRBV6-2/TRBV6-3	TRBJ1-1	CASSYSPDQGALSMDTEAFF	TGTGCCAGCAGTTACTCCCCCGATCAGGGGGCGCTTAGTATGGACACTGAAGCTTTCTTT
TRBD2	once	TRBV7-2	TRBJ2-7	CASAPGGAATYEQYF	TGTGCCAGCGCCCCGGGGGGGGCAGCTACCTACGAGCAGTACTTC
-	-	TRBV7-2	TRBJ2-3	CASSLGGLTDTQYF	TGTGCCAGCAGCTTAGGGGGACTCACAGATACGCAGTATTTT
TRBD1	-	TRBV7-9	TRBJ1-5	CASSLGDSGTQPQHF	TGTGCCAGCAGCTTAGGGGACAGTGGGACTCAGCCCCAGCATTTT
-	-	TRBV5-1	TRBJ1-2	CASSLAGGGDYGYTF	TGCGCCAGCAGCTTGGCCGGCGGGGGCGACTATGGCTACACCTTC
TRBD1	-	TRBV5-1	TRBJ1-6	CASSLLGRGPDSPLHF	TGCGCCAGCAGCTTGTTGGGCAGGGGGCCGGATTCACCCCTCCACTTT
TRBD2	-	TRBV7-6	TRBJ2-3	CASSTSGWPDTQYF	TGTGCCAGCAGCACTAGCGGGTGGCCAGATACGCAGTATTTT
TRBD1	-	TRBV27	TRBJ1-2	CASRTGGNYGYTF	TGTGCCAGCAGGACAGGGGGCAACTATGGCTACACCTTC
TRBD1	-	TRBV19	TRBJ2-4	CASSIGQGAVIQYF	TGTGCCAGTAGTATCGGGCAGGGGGCCGTCATTCAGTACTTC
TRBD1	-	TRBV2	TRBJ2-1	CAAAHEGGLADEQFF	TGTGCGGCAGCTCACGAAGGGGGCCTCGCTGATGAGCAGTTCTTC
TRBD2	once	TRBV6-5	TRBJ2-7	CASTVSGRGSYEQYF	TGTGCCAGCACCGTTAGCGGGAGAGGCTCCTACGAGCAGTACTTC
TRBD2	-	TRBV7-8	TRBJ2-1	CASSLSGSWVNEQFF	TGTGCCAGCAGCTTGAGCGGGAGTTGGGTCAATGAGCAGTTCTTC
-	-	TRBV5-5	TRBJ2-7	CASSFEAGGPSYEQYF	TGTGCCAGCAGCTTTGAAGCGGGCGGGCCTTCGTACGAGCAGTACTTC
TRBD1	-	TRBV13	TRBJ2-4	CASSLEHRRQGAKNIQYF	TGTGCCAGCAGCTTAGAGCACAGGCGACAGGGGGCCAAAAACATTCAGTACTTC
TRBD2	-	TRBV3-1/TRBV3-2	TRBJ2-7	CASSPPPPGLAGCEQYF	TGTGCCAGCAGCCCACCCCCCCCGGGACTAGCGGGATGTGAGCAGTACTTC
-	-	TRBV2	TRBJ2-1	CASSPTGINEQFF	TGTGCCAGCAGCCCAACAGGGATCAATGAGCAGTTCTTC
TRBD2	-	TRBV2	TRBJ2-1	CASSDGTKYNEQFF	TGTGCCAGCAGTGACGGGACTAAATACAATGAGCAGTTCTTC
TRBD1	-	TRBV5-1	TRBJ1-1	CASTFGQGLNTEAFF	TGCGCCAGCACCTTCGGACAGGGATTGAACACTGAAGCTTTCTTT
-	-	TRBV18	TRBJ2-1	CASSPGKQSDEQFF	TGTGCCAGCTCACCCGGGAAACAGAGTGATGAGCAGTTCTTC
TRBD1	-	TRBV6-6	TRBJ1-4	CASSQDRVGANEKLFF	TGTGCCAGCAGCCAGGACAGGGTAGGGGCTAATGAAAAACTGTTTTTT
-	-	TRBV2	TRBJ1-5	CASSVGTSGGSNQPQHF	TGTGCCAGCAGTGTGGGCACTTCCGGGGGAAGCAATCAGCCCCAGCATTTT
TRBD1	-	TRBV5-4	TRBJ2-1	CASSPGQSSYNEQFF	TGTGCCAGCAGTCCGGGACAGAGCTCCTACAATGAGCAGTTCTTC
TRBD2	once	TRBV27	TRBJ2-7	CAYKERGRTPYEQYF	TGTGCCTACAAAGAACGCGGGAGGACCCCCTACGAGCAGTACTTC
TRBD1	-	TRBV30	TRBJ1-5	CAWSSGDRGFRNQPQHF	TGTGCCTGGAGTTCGGGGGACAGGGGGTTTCGAAATCAGCCCCAGCATTTT
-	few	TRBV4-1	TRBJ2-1	CASSQEGEVNWIYNEQFF	TGCGCCAGCAGCCAAGAAGGTGAGGTTAATTGGATCTACAATGAGCAGTTCTTC
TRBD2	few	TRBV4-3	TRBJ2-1	CASSQKWSSGSMNEQFF	TGCGCCAGCAGCCAAAAATGGTCTAGCGGGAGTATGAATGAGCAGTTCTTC
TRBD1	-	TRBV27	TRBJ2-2	CASGAGTGGAGELFF	TGTGCCAGCGGAGCAGGGACAGGGGGCGCGGGGGAGCTGTTTTTT
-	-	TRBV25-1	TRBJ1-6	CAAGYNSPLHF	TGTGCCGCAGGGTATAATTCACCCCTCCACTTT
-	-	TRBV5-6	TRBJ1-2	CASSLAGREGDNYGYTF	TGTGCCAGCAGCTTGGCCGGTAGGGAGGGAGATAACTATGGCTACACCTTC
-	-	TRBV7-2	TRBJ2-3	CASSRTPSTDTQYF	TGTGCCAGCAGCCGGACTCCTTCCACAGATACGCAGTATTTT
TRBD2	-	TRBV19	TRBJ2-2	CASSASGGGTGELFF	TGTGCCAGTAGTGCCAGCGGGGGAGGGACCGGGGAGCTGTTTTTT
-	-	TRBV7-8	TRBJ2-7	CASSLDPNSYEQYF	TGTGCCAGCAGCTTAGATCCTAACTCCTACGAGCAGTACTTC
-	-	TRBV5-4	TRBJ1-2	CASSSQGRVYGYTF	TGTGCCAGCAGCTCGCAGGGGAGGGTTTATGGCTACACCTTC
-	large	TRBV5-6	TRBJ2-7	CASSLEMRYEQYF	TGTGCCAGCAGCTTAGAGATGCGCTACGAGCAGTACTTC
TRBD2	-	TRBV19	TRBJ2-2	CASRSTSATGELFF	TGTGCCAGTAGGTCCACTAGCGCCACCGGGGAGCTGTTTTTT
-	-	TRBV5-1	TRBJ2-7	CASSQTGYHEQYF	TGCGCCAGCAGCCAAACAGGGTACCACGAGCAGTACTTC
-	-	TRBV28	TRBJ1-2	CASSPPSQGSHGYTF	TGTGCCAGCAGTCCACCGTCGCAGGGTAGCCATGGCTACACCTTC
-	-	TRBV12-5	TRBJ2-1	CASGSDFRGNEQFF	TGTGCTAGTGGTTCCGACTTCAGGGGAAATGAGCAGTTCTTC
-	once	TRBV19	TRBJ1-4	CASSPAAMEATNEKLFF	TGTGCCAGTAGTCCGGCGGCCATGGAGGCAACTAATGAAAAACTGTTTTTT
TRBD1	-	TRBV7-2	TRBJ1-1	CASSTDRVMNTEAFF	TGTGCCAGCAGCACTGACAGGGTCATGAACACTGAAGCTTTCTTT
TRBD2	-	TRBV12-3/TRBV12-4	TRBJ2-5	CASSGRAGETQYF	TGTGCCAGCAGCGGGAGGGCCGGAGAGACCCAGTACTTC
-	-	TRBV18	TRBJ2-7	CASSPPNGRDREQYF	TGTGCCAGCTCACCACCAAATGGCAGGGATCGCGAGCAGTACTTC
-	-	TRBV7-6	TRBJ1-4	CASSQGSLVGEKLFF	TGTGCCAGCAGCCAGGGGAGCTTGGTCGGTGAAAAACTGTTTTTT